This entry describes one T cell receptor (beta chain). Its antigen remains unknown. Because the CDR3's place on the DNA is in doubt, the DNA is left out and the CDR3 is given as listed by TCRdb. The length of the CDR3 is 17 amino acids, counting both ends. TCRdb's copy holds only in-frame clones and misses some; the assay was immunoSEQ multiplex PCR. The sample gives under 50,000 clones, roughly 79% of which show up once; over 6.5% is in the top ten. The source of the sample is a study of OX40 agonist ivuxolimab in advanced cancers. Study-level background: Three individuals attained partial responses, comprising one hepatocellular carcinoma case and two cutaneous melanoma cases.

Study-wide points: CD4+ and CD8+ T cells in blood underwent clonal expansion by week 6 at 0.1 to 3.0 mg/kg.

Sequencing was performed on CD4+ or CD8+ T cells sorted from blood, taken in a trial of the OX40 agonist ivuxolimab. V is TRBV21-1 and J is TRBJ1-6; the table's TRBD1 call for D was not verified on the DNA. TRBV21-1 is a documented pseudogene. The receptor was isolated from an adult with an advanced solid tumor such as melanoma, head and neck, liver or kidney cancer. The CDR3 loop is CASSKVGQGAKNSPLHF.